The 25 T cell receptor beta chains listed next were all sequenced from one sample in a study of neurological immune-mediated disorders. TCRdb analysed the 5' RACE reads with MiXCR anew, one entry per CDR3 protein. The table lists about 21,000 distinct CDR3 sequences, roughly 17% of them singletons, with 7% to 9% in the top ten. What was sequenced was CD8+ T cells from blood. Receptors originate from a young woman with multiple sclerosis.

The gene calls are TRBV20-1 and TRBJ2-7, with D hard to call. The DNA matches TRBJ2-1 better at its end, which makes the J call doubtful. The CDR3 is 18 residues long. Germline loops: CDR1 DFQATT, CDR2 SNEGSKA (reference sequence). As DNA, the CDR3 is TGCAGTGCTAGACGGTCGATGTCGACTCGCTTCTCCTACAATGAGCAGTTCTTC. This encodes CSARRSMSTRFSYNEQFF.

This clonotype came up many times. The chain has TRBV20-1 and TRBJ1-5, with D perhaps TRBD1 (6 bases). This CDR3 comprises 14 residues. Trimming stripped 0 bases from V and 5 bases from J, with 11 bases between. Germline V CDR1 and CDR2: DFQATT, SNEGSKA (reference sequence). The CDR3, as DNA: TGCAGTGCTAGAGATAGGCAGGGGTATCAGCCCCAGCATTTT. Amino acid sequence: CSARDRQGYQPQHF.

This clonotype appeared many times. V is TRBV21-1 and J is TRBJ2-7. TRBV21-1 is a pseudogene. CDR3 length: 11 residues. CDR3 region: CASSHSYEQYV. In nucleotides, the CDR3 is TGTGCCAGCAGCCACAGCTACGAGCAGTACGTC.

This clonotype was detected many times. This chain joins TRBV5-1 and TRBJ1-4; 9 nucleotides match TRBD1. The CDR3 sequence is 15 residues long. V gave up 4 bases and J gave up 8 bases; unmatched junction bases: 9. CDR1 is SGHRS and CDR2 is YFSETQ in the germline V gene. In DNA form, the CDR3 reads TGCGCCAGCAGCCCCAGGACAGGGGCTGGAGAAAAACTGTTTTTT. It codes for CASSPRTGAGEKLFF.

Ten or more counts support this clonotype. The J gene is TRBJ1-2, the V gene TRBV15, with no clear D. The CDR3 length is 16 residues. The V gene lost 3 bases and the J gene lost 4 bases, with 18 bases spanning the gap. Germline CDR1 and CDR2: LNHNV and YYDKDF (reference sequence). The CDR3, as DNA: TGTGCCACCAGCAGGGAAGAGCAGCAAATCTTCTATGGCTACACCTTC. This sequence encodes CATSREEQQIFYGYTF.

This clonotype was recorded at least ten times. The J gene is TRBJ1-1, the V gene TRBV27, with a tentative D call TRBD1 (5 bases). The CDR3 runs to 13 residues. V was pared by 4 bases and J by 3 bases, with 9 bases between. CDR1 and CDR2 (germline): MNHEY, SMNVEV (reference sequence). The DNA of the CDR3 is TGTGCCAGCAGTTGGGGGACGTACACTGAAGCTTTCTTT. It encodes CASSWGTYTEAFF.

In this sample, this clonotype turned up many times. This chain connects TRBV20-1 to TRBJ1-6, with D unclear. The CDR3 spans 15 residues. The germline V gene encodes CDR1 DFQATT and CDR2 SNEGSKA (reference sequence). V was clipped by 3 bases and J by 9 bases, with 18 bases between them. DNA of the CDR3: TGCAGTGCTAGTGCCCTATTAACCGATAGTTCACCCCTCCACTTT. Its translation: CSASALLTDSSPLHF.

This chain connects TRBV19 to TRBJ1-2; TRBD1 is a possible D gene (5 bases). The CDR3 is made up of 18 amino acids. Trimming took off 3 bases at V and 4 bases at J, with 24 bases between the two ends. From germline, CDR1 is LNHDA and CDR2 SQIVND (reference sequence). CDR3 nucleotides: TGTGCCAGTAGTATTGGGCGGGACCCCGGAGAAGTTGTCTATGGCTACACCTTC. It is translated as CASSIGRDPGEVVYGYTF.

This clonotype was observed at least ten times. The V call is TRBV4-3, the J call TRBJ2-6; D uncertain. Trimming shortened V by 0 bases and J by 0 bases, and 9 bases separated the two germline ends. Germline values: CDR1 LGHNA, CDR2 YSLEER. The CDR3 contains 17 residues. DNA of the CDR3: TGCGCCAGCAGCCAAGATCCACCAGCCTCTGGGGCCAACGTCCTGACTTTC. Translating gives CASSQDPPASGANVLTF.

This clonotype was observed at least ten times. This chain uses TRBV29-1 with TRBJ1-1; TRBD1 might be the D (6 bases). Trimming stripped 7 bases from V and 3 bases from J, with 9 bases between. The CDR3 sequence is 11 residues long. The germline CDR1 and CDR2 sequences are SQVTM and ANQGSEA. CDR3 bases: TGCAGCGCGGGACAACACACTGAAGCTTTCTTT. Translated, it gives CSAGQHTEAFF.

In this sample, this clonotype turned up many times. This rearrangement joins TRBV5-1 to TRBJ2-1; 9 bases agree with TRBD2. This CDR3 region has 14 residues. J lost 5 bases, V lost 5 bases, and 5 bases had no gene match. Germline lookup yields CDR1 SGHRS and CDR2 YFSETQ. For the CDR3, the DNA is TGCGCCAGCAGGCCGGGACTAGCAGACAATGAGCAGTTCTTC. Amino acids: CASRPGLADNEQFF.

In its sample, this clonotype was seen many times. The chain has TRBV27 and TRBJ1-5; TRBD1 aligns across 8 bases. J gave up 3 bases and V 6 bases, and 7 bases lay outside the gene matches. This CDR3 has 15 amino acids. Germline V gene sequence: CDR1 MNHEY, CDR2 SMNVEV (reference sequence). DNA for the CDR3: TGTGCCAGCAGGTCCCAGGGGGCCTTCAATCAGCCCCAGCATTTT. Amino acid sequence: CASRSQGAFNQPQHF.

This clonotype was seen at least ten times. The gene calls are TRBV12-3 or TRBV12-4 and TRBJ1-5; 8 bases map to TRBD1. The trim removed 5 bases at V and 4 bases at J, leaving 13 bases unmatched. CDR3 length equals 17 residues. CDR3 amino acids: CASSGPGTGSGNQPQHF. The CDR3 DNA is TGTGCCAGCAGTGGCCCCGGGACAGGTTCAGGGAATCAGCCCCAGCATTTT.

This clonotype has a single count. The J gene is TRBJ2-7, the V gene TRBV20-1; D is uncertain. The DNA matches TRBJ2-5 better at its end, which makes the J call doubtful. Germline CDR1 reads DFQATT; CDR2 reads SNEGSKA (reference sequence). This CDR3 comprises 15 residues. CDR3 loop: CSARVVSTAQETQYF. DNA for the CDR3: TGCAGTGCTAGGGTCGTATCTACAGCACAAGAGACCCAGTACTTC.

By proportion, this clonotype is medium-sized. This chain joins TRBV2 and TRBJ2-7; 10 bases match TRBD2. V lost 5 bases, J lost 6 bases, and 7 bases stayed unmatched. The CDR3 is 14 residues long. Per the germline V gene, CDR1 is SNHLY and CDR2 is FYNNEI. CDR3 coding DNA: TGTGCCAGCAGTACCGGGACTAGCGTCCCCGAGCAGTACGTC. This encodes CASSTGTSVPEQYV.

The table lists this clonotype with many counts. The rearrangement joins TRBV27 to TRBJ1-2; D gene ambiguous. CDR1 and CDR2 from the germline V gene are MNHEY and SMNVEV (reference sequence). V was clipped by 8 bases and J by 2 bases, with 12 bases between them. This CDR3 has 13 amino acids. The CDR3 here is CASGKRENYGYTF. The CDR3 DNA is TGTGCCAGCGGCAAGCGGGAAAACTATGGCTACACCTTC.

This clonotype was counted at least ten times. CDR3 DNA sequence: TGTGCCAGCAGCCAAGGAGGGATTGAAGCTTTCTTT. Protein product: CASSQGGIEAFF. The rearrangement uses TRBV14 and TRBJ1-1; D is uncertain. The germline V gene encodes CDR1 SGHDN and CDR2 FVKESK. The CDR3 has 12 residues. The V end was cut by 1 base, the J end by 7 bases, with 7 bases between.

There are many counts of this clonotype. V usage is TRBV11-2 and J usage is TRBJ2-5; TRBD1 agrees at 9 bases. V trimming: 5 bases; J trimming: 2 bases; junction bases outside the gene matches: 12. The germline V gene encodes CDR1 SGHAT and CDR2 FQNNGV. The CDR3 has 17 amino acids. CDR3 bases: TGTGCCAGCAGCCTACAGGGGGCTCATATCCGACAAGAGACCCAGTACTTC. Its translation is CASSLQGAHIRQETQYF.

At least ten counts were recorded for this clonotype. V usage is TRBV7-9 and J usage is TRBJ1-5; D remains ambiguous. The ends were cut back, 2 bases at V and 6 bases at J, with 8 bases in the middle. Germline assignment: CDR1 SEHNR and CDR2 FQNEAQ (reference sequence). The CDR3 is 13 amino acids. The CDR3, as DNA: TGTGCCAGCAGCTTATCCCTTTCTCAGCCCCAGCATTTT. This sequence encodes CASSLSLSQPQHF. The variable domain in full, completed from reference TRBV7-9 and TRBJ1-5, reads DTGVSQNPRHKITKRGQNVTFRCDPISEHNRLYWYRQTLGQGPEFLTYFQNEAQLEKSRLLSDRFSAERPKGSFSTLEIQRTEQGDSAMYLCASSLSLSQPQHFGDGTRLSIL.

V and J are TRBV20-1 and TRBJ2-1; 8 bases match TRBD1. From germline, CDR1 is DFQATT and CDR2 SNEGSKA (reference sequence). The CDR3 totals 16 residues. After removal of 3 bases from V and 3 bases from J, the junction contained 10 bases not matched to a gene. The CDR3 loop is CSARANRQGFYNEQFF. CDR3 nucleotide sequence: TGCAGTGCTAGGGCGAACCGACAGGGGTTCTACAATGAGCAGTTCTTC.

Only a few counts were recorded for this clonotype. The chain employs TRBV5-1 and TRBJ1-1, with D unresolved. V lost 3 bases and J 9 bases, leaving 21 bases between the germline ends. Germline V gives CDR1 SGHRS, CDR2 YFSETQ. This CDR3 comprises 15 residues. CDR3 in amino acids: CASSSVGFPADQAFF. DNA for the CDR3: TGCGCCAGCAGCTCCGTAGGATTTCCGGCGGACCAAGCTTTCTTT.

There are many counts of this clonotype. The chain carries TRBV29-1 and TRBJ1-2; D unresolved. The germline V gene encodes CDR1 SQVTM and CDR2 ANQGSEA. This CDR3 is built from 12 residues. Trimming stripped 4 bases from V and 3 bases from J, with 9 bases between. CDR3 sequence (DNA): TGCAGCGTTGGATCTGGATACTATGGCTACACCTTC. Residues: CSVGSGYYGYTF.

This clonotype was recorded at least ten times. This chain joins TRBV7-9 and TRBJ1-1; D call uncertain. From germline, CDR1 is SEHNR and CDR2 FQNEAQ (reference sequence). The V gene lost 2 bases and the J gene lost 6 bases, with 13 bases spanning the gap. The CDR3 extends over 14 amino acids. The CDR3, as DNA: TGTGCCAGCAGCTTAATTAGCAGACTCTCTGAAGCTTTCTTT. Translated, it gives CASSLISRLSEAFF.

J is TRBJ1-1 and V is TRBV20-1; D is possibly TRBD1 (5 bases). Germline-derived CDR1 and CDR2 are DFQATT and SNEGSKA (reference sequence). With 5 bases removed from V and 6 bases from J, the gap between germline ends came to 16 bases. CDR3 length: 13 residues. Here the CDR3 reads CSAGRGEVPEAFF. The CDR3 DNA is TGCAGTGCTGGACGGGGGGAGGTCCCTGAAGCTTTCTTT.

This clonotype was counted at least ten times. The chain uses TRBV15 and TRBJ1-5; D call uncertain. The CDR3 has 8 amino acids. Looked up from germline, CDR1 is LNHNV and CDR2 is YYDKDF (reference sequence). CDR3 DNA sequence: TGTAGCAATCAGCCCCAGCATTTT. This codes for CSNQPQHF.